This T cell receptor (beta chain) was recorded in a study of cytomegalovirus exposure and HLA in healthy donors. Whole-study results and caveats: In a later analysis, V- and J-gene trimming of beta chains associated with a DCLRE1C missense variant, replicated independently.

PCR primers comprised 60 Vbeta and 13 Jbeta primers. TCRdb's table, derived via immunoSEQ multiplex PCR, lists solely in-frame clones and lacks some. The repertoire holds 95,000 to 150,000 clones, over 60% seen once, with about 8.3% in the top ten. Among the donors, all were healthy bone marrow donors. Nominal health characterized the donors when sampled, though unrecorded immune exposures were likely. V gave up 6 bases and J gave up 7 bases; unmatched junction bases: 6. Germline-derived CDR1 and CDR2 are SNHLY and FYNNEI. The CDR3 is 13 residues long. There are a few counts of this clone. Its antigen is unknown.

V is TRBV2 and J is TRBJ2-7; 10 positions match TRBD1. The TCR originated in a middle-aged woman in good health and CMV-seropositive. The sample consisted of PBMCs. The CDR3 loop is CASRSGQGIEQYF. CDR3 DNA sequence: TGTGCCAGCAGATCGGGACAGGGGATTGAGCAGTACTTC.